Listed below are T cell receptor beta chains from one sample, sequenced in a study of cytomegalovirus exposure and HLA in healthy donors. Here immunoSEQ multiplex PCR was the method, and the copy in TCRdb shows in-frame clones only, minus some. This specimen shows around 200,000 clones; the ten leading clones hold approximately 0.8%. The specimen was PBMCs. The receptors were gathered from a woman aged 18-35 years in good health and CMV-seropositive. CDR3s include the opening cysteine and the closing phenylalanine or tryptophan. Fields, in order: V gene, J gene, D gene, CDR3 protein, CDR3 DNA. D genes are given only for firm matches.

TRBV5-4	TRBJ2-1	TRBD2	CASSPGRTSGGNNEQFF	TGTGCCAGCAGCCCGGGCCGGACTAGCGGGGGCAACAATGAGCAGTTCTTC
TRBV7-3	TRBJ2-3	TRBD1	CASGPEGGTSDTQYF	TGTGCCAGCGGGCCGGAAGGGGGCACATCAGATACGCAGTATTTT
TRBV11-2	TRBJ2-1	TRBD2	CASSPSGGAKYNEQFF	TGTGCCAGCAGCCCTAGCGGGGGGGCCAAATACAATGAGCAGTTCTTC
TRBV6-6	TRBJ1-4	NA	CASSGDGGPNEKLFF	TGTGCCAGCAGCGGGGACGGGGGGCCTAATGAAAAACTGTTTTTT
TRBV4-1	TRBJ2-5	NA	CASSQEGRWETQYF	TGCGCCAGCAGCCAAGAGGGGAGATGGGAGACCCAGTACTTC
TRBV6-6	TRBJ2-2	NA	CASSPLASGELFF	TGTGCCAGCAGTCCACTCGCTTCCGGGGAGCTGTTTTTT
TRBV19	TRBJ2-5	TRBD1	CASSPVQGRSTETQYF	TGTGCCAGTAGCCCCGTACAGGGGCGGAGCACGGAGACCCAGTACTTC
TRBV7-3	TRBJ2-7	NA	CASSSTGATYEQYF	TGTGCCAGCAGCTCGACAGGAGCCACCTACGAGCAGTACTTC
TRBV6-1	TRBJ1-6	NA	CAGGAGHHNSPLHF	TGTGCCGGGGGGGCGGGACACCATAATTCACCCCTCCACTTT
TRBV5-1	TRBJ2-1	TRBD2	CASRTSGRYNEQFF	TGCGCCAGCCGAACTAGCGGGAGGTACAATGAGCAGTTCTTC
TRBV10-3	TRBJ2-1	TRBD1	CAISRQGGSNEQFF	TGTGCCATCAGCCGACAGGGGGGCTCCAATGAGCAGTTCTTC
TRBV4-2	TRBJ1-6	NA	CASSQPDSLNSPLHF	TGTGCCAGCAGCCAGCCGGACAGCCTTAATTCACCCCTCCACTTT
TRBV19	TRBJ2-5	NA	CASSIAGTQYF	TGTGCCAGTAGTATAGCAGGGACCCAGTACTTC